This T cell receptor beta chain was recorded in a study of cytomegalovirus exposure and HLA in healthy donors. Germline values: CDR1 SGHTS, CDR2 YDEGEE. The CDR3 is 15 amino acids. V was pared by 2 bases and J by 5 bases, with 13 bases between. PCR was performed using 60 Vbeta and 13 Jbeta primers. The repertoire was sequenced with immunoSEQ multiplex PCR; TCRdb's copy has only in-frame clones and lacks some. The sample holds some 44,000 clones, around 90% seen once. This clone appeared a few times. Its antigen remains unidentified. Notes on the study in general: Reports showed the classifier diagnosing cytomegalovirus status with high specificity and sensitivity. Later examination showed HLA-associated TCR beta chains had greater clonal expansion than equally common others. Association of 16,951 TCR beta sequences with HLA alleles was found at 0.05 false discovery rate in a later analysis.

This TCR derives from a woman aged 40 to 49 in good health and CMV-seropositive. The V call is TRBV5-8, the J call TRBJ2-2; perhaps TRBD2 as D (7 bases). Sequencing was carried out using PBMCs. This chain's CDR3 is CASSLGGARTGELFF. CDR3 coding DNA: TGTGCCAGCAGCTTAGGGGGGGCGCGGACCGGGGAGCTGTTTTTT.